This entry describes one TCR beta chain. Its binding antigen is unknown. Base quality data are lacking; no much larger clone is found one base away. The CDR3 starts with the cysteine, ends with the phenylalanine, and has 17 residues. The only DNA kept is the CDR3, 51 bases in frame from the first base. V is cut by 6 bases and J by 0 bases, and the space between the germline ends is 20 bases. CDR1 and CDR2 are read off the germline V gene as KGHSH and LQKENI. TCR beta chain CDR3 regions were immunosequenced using the ImmunoSEQ Assay (Adaptive Biotechnologies). The published analysis was carried out like this. The ImmunoSEQ Analyzer platform was used to export TCRB rearrangements, read counts, read proportions and gene usage. T-cell clonality was calculated from productive rearrangements as 1 minus Pielou's evenness. In the clonal space homeostasis analysis, clonotypes were binned as rare, small, medium, large or hyperexpanded (0.01 to 1 of the repertoire). TCR productive clonality was compared across immune clusters C1, C2 and C3 using the Wilcoxon rank sum test. What TCRdb holds here is the immuneACCESS table cut down to in-frame rearrangements. Part of the clones is not present; checked against another copy, under half of the missing clones reflect an unresolved V gene, and the others are unexplained. The DNA gave D and trimming, while V, J and clone size come from that table. The sample includes under 550 clones, with about 70% observed a single time. 10% to 15% of the sample lies in the top ten.

The sample comes from a study of the immune and genomic landscape of osteosarcoma (dated by TCRdb to 2018 to 2020). Looking at the study overall: The overall cohort comprised around 48 pediatric and adult patients with high-grade osteosarcoma, with a median age at diagnosis of about 25 years (range roughly 5-81). The cohort was enriched for poor-risk disease, with 73% to 80% showing unfavorable pathologic response to standard therapy and about 69% deceased. In the overall cohort, over 50% of patients were male, and localized disease at diagnosis was presented by about 78% of patients. Osteosarcoma specimens were profiled with whole genome, RNA and T-cell receptor sequencing plus immunohistochemistry and reverse phase protein arrays so that immunogenic potential could be defined. TCR sequencing results were integrated with transcriptome, protein array and immunostaining data to characterize the osteosarcoma immunogenomic landscape. The study aimed to explain the limited clinical activity of immune checkpoint inhibitors in osteosarcoma. Two samples from the same tumor site were contributed by each of a few patients. Study-wide findings and limitations: Sample size was not determined by any statistical method, because osteosarcoma is rare and every possible sample was collected. TCR productive clonality was greater in the immune-hot C3 cluster than in the cold C1 cluster, although TCR productive clonality remained low overall. In five cases a single hyperexpanded clone dominated the repertoire, and each of those five cases had fewer than 100 T-cell clonotypes. Clonality benchmarks came from external normal skin and healthy peripheral blood data rather than matched normal tissue. Along with the frozen tumor specimens, matched blood was collected from just a couple of patients. Overall, productive TCR clonality was low, with a mean of 0.09 and a maximum of 0.3, which suggests limited clonal expansion of T cells.

The tumors sampled were post-treatment primary, local recurrence and metastasis specimens taken from patients with a poor prognosis. The sequence derives from a human donor with osteosarcoma. The sequencing input was osteosarcoma tumor tissue from the lung. The chain is made from TRBV18 and TRBJ1-1; TRBD1 could be the D gene, as 5 bases match. The nucleotides are TGTGCCAGCTCGCGAATCCCTGCGACAGCAATGAACACTGAAGCTTTCTTT. The translation is CASSRIPATAMNTEAFF.